The TCR beta chain under discussion was sequenced for a study of cytomegalovirus exposure and HLA in healthy donors. Note on this clone: Its specificity is unknown.

The primer mix had 60 Vbeta and 13 Jbeta primers. Assay: immunoSEQ multiplex PCR; the TCRdb copy retains only in-frame clones and omits some. The sample carries 80,000 to 100,000 clones, roughly 71% recorded once. Germline CDR1 SGDLS, CDR2 YYNGEE. V lost 2 bases and J lost 2, with 9 bases in between. The CDR3 spans 14 residues. Notes on the study in general: The authors reported that TCR beta sequences could predict HLA-A and HLA-B alleles. These predictions were accurate for most subjects in the first cohort.

The chain links TRBV9 to TRBJ2-3, with a tentative D call TRBD2 (5 bases). This receptor was obtained from a woman younger than 35 in good health and CMV-seropositive. The source material was PBMCs. CDR3 nucleotide sequence: TGTGCCAGCAGCGTGAGGGCGGACACAGATACGCAGTATTTT. It is translated as CASSVRADTDTQYF. Complete variable domain (other parts from reference TRBV9 and TRBJ2-3): DSGVTQTPKHLITATGQRVTLRCSPRSGDLSVYWYQQSLDQGLQFLIQYYNGEERAKGNILERFSAQQFPDLHSELNLSSLELGDSALYFCASSVRADTDTQYFGPGTRLTVL.